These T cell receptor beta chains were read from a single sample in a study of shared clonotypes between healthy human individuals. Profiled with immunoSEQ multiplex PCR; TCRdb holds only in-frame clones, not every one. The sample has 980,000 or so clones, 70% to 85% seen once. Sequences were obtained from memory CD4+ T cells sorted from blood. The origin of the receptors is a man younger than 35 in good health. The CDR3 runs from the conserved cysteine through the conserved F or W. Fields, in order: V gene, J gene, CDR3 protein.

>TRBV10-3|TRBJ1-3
CAISENGNTIYF
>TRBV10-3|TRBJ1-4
CAISPDRDREKLFF
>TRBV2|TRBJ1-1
CASSYSGIEAFF
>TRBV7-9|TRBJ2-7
CASSRDGEREYF
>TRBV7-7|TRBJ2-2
CASSSGPPMVTGELFF
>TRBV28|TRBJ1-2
CASSARDPHGYTF
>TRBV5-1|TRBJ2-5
CASSFDRGVVETQYF
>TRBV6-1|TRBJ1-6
CASSENRGLAALHF
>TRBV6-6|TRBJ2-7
CASSYSFGEQYF
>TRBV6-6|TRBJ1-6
CASSSAWSSYNSPLHF
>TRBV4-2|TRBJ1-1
CASRDLTGAREAFF
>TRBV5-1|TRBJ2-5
CASSLGTSGRAGETQYF
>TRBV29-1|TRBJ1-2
CSVVFSTTGYGYTF
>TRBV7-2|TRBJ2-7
CASSLVGGAQYF
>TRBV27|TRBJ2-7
CASSLFWGGAGFYEQYF
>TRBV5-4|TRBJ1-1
CASSGTVNTEAFF
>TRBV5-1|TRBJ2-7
CASSLGGTGTNYEQYF
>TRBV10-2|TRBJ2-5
CASRGQAGGTQYF
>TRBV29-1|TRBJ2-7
CSVREGGRYEQYF
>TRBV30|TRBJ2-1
CAWSRGGVYNEQFF
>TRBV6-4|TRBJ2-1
CASTYRVTGVEQFF
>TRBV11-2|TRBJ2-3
CASSLNLLYTQYF
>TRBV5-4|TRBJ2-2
CASTEVTGGELFF
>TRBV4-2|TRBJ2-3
CASSHVLAGGSHDTQYF
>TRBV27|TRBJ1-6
CASSPRTGSPLHF
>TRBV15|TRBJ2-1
CATSNLARGPNYNEQFF
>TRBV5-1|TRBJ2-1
CASSLEATFDEQFF
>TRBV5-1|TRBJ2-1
CASSLIQGLEQFF
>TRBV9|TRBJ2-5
CASSVVGFGASETQYF
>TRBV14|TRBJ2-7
CASSQVGQGWREQYF
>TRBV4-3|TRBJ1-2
CASSQGQKGYGYTF
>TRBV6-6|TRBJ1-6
CASTTGGRSPLHF
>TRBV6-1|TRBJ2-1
CATEAARGDEQFF
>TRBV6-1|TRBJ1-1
CATLGQAYAEAFF
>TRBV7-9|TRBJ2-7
CASSPWDRDRTEQYF
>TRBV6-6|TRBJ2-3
CASSLGGGGTQYF
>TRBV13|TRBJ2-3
CASSLPAGGSTDTQYF
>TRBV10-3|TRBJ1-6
CAISGENSPLHF
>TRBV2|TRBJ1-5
CASSEARTMGKVNQPQHF
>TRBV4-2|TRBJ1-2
CASSQDRSRQDYGYTF
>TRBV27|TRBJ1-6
CASSLGGTGNSPLHF
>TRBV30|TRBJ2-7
CAWKGEGRSYEQYF
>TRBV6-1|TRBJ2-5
CASRASGSLIETQYF
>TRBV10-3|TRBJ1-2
CAISDRTDYGYTF
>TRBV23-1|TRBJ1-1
CASSHLNQDPNTEAFF
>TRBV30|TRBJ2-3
CAWSVGFTDTQYF
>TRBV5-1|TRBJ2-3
CASSFPGADTQYF
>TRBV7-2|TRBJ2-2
CASTHPTGLAGELFF
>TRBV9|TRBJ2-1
CASSVGERRSYNEQFF
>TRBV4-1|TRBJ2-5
CASSQDFRAALGETQYF
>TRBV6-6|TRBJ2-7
CASSSTWTGLTDEQYF